One and the same sample provided the 10 T cell receptor beta chains below, sequenced in a study of T cell responses to AZD1222 COVID-19 vaccine. Using immunoSEQ multiplex PCR, the repertoire was profiled, and TCRdb retains in-frame clones only, with some absent. In the table there are around 89,000 clones, roughly 93% of which are singletons. The specimen comprised peripheral blood, sampled on day 0 of AZD1222 vaccination. The source of these receptors is an adult in good health.

This sequence joins TRBV24-1 and TRBJ1-1; D is possibly TRBD1 (5 bases). V was shortened by 9 bases and J by 6 bases, with 13 bases between the two germline ends. The CDR3 consists of 12 residues. The germline gives CDR1 KGHDR, CDR2 SFDVKD. The chain's CDR3 is CATGGSQAEAFF. CDR3 nucleotide sequence: TGTGCCACCGGGGGGTCACAGGCTGAAGCTTTCTTT.

This clone was detected only a few times. The chain employs TRBV18 and TRBJ1-3; perhaps TRBD1 as D (6 bases). The CDR3 sequence is 14 residues long. V was trimmed by 6 bases and J by 2 bases, leaving 11 bases between them. Germline V gives CDR1 KGHSH, CDR2 LQKENI. The CDR3 here is CASSTEGAGNTIYF. CDR3 DNA: TGTGCCAGCTCTACGGAGGGGGCTGGAAACACCATATATTTT.

The chain employs TRBV18 and TRBJ1-3; tentative D call: TRBD1 (6 bases). The ends were cut back, 6 bases at V and 1 base at J, with 16 bases in the middle. This CDR3 has 16 amino acids. Germline CDR1 KGHSH, CDR2 LQKENI. For the CDR3, the DNA is TGTGCCAGCTCGATTACAGGGATTGATTCTGGAAACACCATATATTTT. Its translation is CASSITGIDSGNTIYF. Filled out from reference TRBV18 and TRBJ1-3, the complete variable domain reads NAGVMQNPRHLVRRRGQEARLRCSPMKGHSHVYWYRQLPEEGLKFMVYLQKENIIDESGMPKERFSAEFPKEGPSILRIQQVVRGDSAAYFCASSITGIDSGNTIYFGEGSWLTVV.

This chain joins TRBV19 and TRBJ1-5; 10 bases are a match to TRBD1. This CDR3 region has 17 residues. Trimming took 7 bases from V and 7 from J; bases not matched to a gene: 16. Germline V gene data show CDR1 as LNHDA and CDR2 as SQIVND (reference sequence). The CDR3 is CASTLGQGQGMVQPQHF. Here the CDR3 DNA reads TGTGCCAGTACCCTGGGGCAGGGACAGGGGATGGTGCAGCCCCAGCATTTT.

This sequence joins TRBV27 and TRBJ2-7; TRBD1 matches 8 bases. The germline V gene encodes CDR1 MNHEY and CDR2 SMNVEV (reference sequence). CDR3 length equals 16 residues. The trim removed 5 bases at V and 4 bases at J, leaving 13 bases unmatched. DNA for the CDR3: TGTGCCAGCAGTCTGATTGCCGGGACAGGCCCTTACGAGCAGTACTTC. Amino acids: CASSLIAGTGPYEQYF.

The V gene is TRBV5-4, the J gene TRBJ1-3; 7 nucleotides agree with TRBD1. Losses at the gene ends were 5 bases for V and 0 bases for J; bases not matched to a gene: 8. This CDR3 contains 16 residues. Germline lookup yields CDR1 SGHNT and CDR2 YYREEE (reference sequence). The CDR3: CASRPTGTASGNTIYF. The CDR3 DNA sequence: TGTGCCAGCAGACCTACCGGGACAGCCTCTGGAAACACCATATATTTT.

This chain uses TRBV2 with TRBJ2-2; 7 nucleotides align to TRBD1. The germline V gene has CDR1 SNHLY and CDR2 FYNNEI. This CDR3 spans 15 amino acids. Trimming cost V 3 bases and J 7 bases; bases outside gene matches: 8. The CDR3 region is CASSEDRLDVGELFF. CDR3 nucleotides: TGTGCCAGCAGTGAGGACAGGTTGGACGTCGGGGAGCTGTTTTTT.

This clone is a singleton in its sample. The rearrangement joins TRBV9 to TRBJ2-1; D call uncertain. V dropped 3 bases and J dropped 10 bases, with 8 bases sitting between them. The CDR3 is made up of 11 amino acids. CDR1 is SGDLS and CDR2 is YYNGEE in the germline V gene. CDR3 sequence: CASSADSEQFF. The CDR3 bases are TGTGCCAGCAGCGCCGACTCCGAGCAGTTCTTC.

This clone was seen just once. The V and J genes are TRBV7-9 and TRBJ1-1; D not resolved. Germline CDR1 SEHNR, CDR2 FQNEAQ (reference sequence). The CDR3 sequence is 13 residues long. The germline V and J ends were trimmed by 3 bases and 1 base, with 6 bases remaining between them. CDR3 bases: TGTGCCAGCAGCTTCTCATCGAACACTGAAGCTTTCTTT. Its translation: CASSFSSNTEAFF. The full variable domain, completed using reference TRBV7-9 and TRBJ1-1, is DTGVSQNPRHKITKRGQNVTFRCDPISEHNRLYWYRQTLGQGPEFLTYFQNEAQLEKSRLLSDRFSAERPKGSFSTLEIQRTEQGDSAMYLCASSFSSNTEAFFGQGTRLTVV.

This clone is medium-sized (0.01 to 0.1%) in the sample. The chain joins TRBV6-5 to TRBJ1-2; the D is unclear. The V gene's germline CDR1 is MNHEY and CDR2 SVGAGI. The CDR3 runs to 12 residues. V lost 4 bases to trimming and J lost 4 bases, with 7 bases between them. CDR3 residues: CASSLGTYGYTF. The CDR3 DNA is TGTGCCAGCAGTTTAGGCACCTATGGCTACACCTTC.